The TCR beta chain described here comes from a study of early T cells in non-severe SARS-CoV-2 infection. There are 17 residues in the CDR3. Individual cDNA molecules each received unique molecular identifiers attached to them. TCRdb re-derived calls from the 5' RACE reads in MiXCR, one entry per CDR3 protein. Of tens of thousands of distinct CDR3 sequences listed, 7.5% to 9.5% were seen once; the top ten hold more than 3%. Points from the study as a whole: In VDJdb matching, anti-spike CD8 responses were favored while private and CD4 specificities went missing.

This clonotype was observed once. What it recognizes is unknown. The source is an adult who was a healthcare worker with PCR-confirmed SARS-CoV-2 infection or an uninfected control (not recorded which). The sequenced sample was whole blood, obtained at baseline. The chain joins TRBV21-1 to TRBJ2-4; the D call of TRBD1 is as the table states it, not checked on the DNA. TRBV21-1 is termed a pseudogene. The CDR3 loop reads CASSKPWDVTAKNIQYF. CDR3 DNA: TGTGCCAGCAGCAAACCATGGGACGTAACAGCCAAAAACATTCAGTACTTC.